The sample holds many counts of the clone carrying this T cell receptor (beta chain). Over 160 million TCR-beta sequences from 15-18 subjects came from every sequencing run. From the 5' RACE reads, TCRdb called clonotypes with MiXCR, one entry per CDR3 protein. The sample comprises 74,000 or so distinct CDR3 sequences, about 9.5% of which are singletons, and 1.5% to 2% rests with the top ten. Healthy control participants comprised blood bank volunteers in Maryland, USA. The sample belongs to a study of neurological immune-mediated disorders. The germline gives CDR1 MNHEY, CDR2 SMNVEV (reference sequence). The V segment lost 8 bases and the J segment 0 bases; nucleotides outside the gene matches: 3. CDR3 length: 14 residues.

Input material: PBMCs. The clonotype originates from a man aged 45-60 years in good health. V and J are TRBV27 and TRBJ2-3; TRBD1 agrees at 9 bases. CDR3 bases: TGTGCCAGCTGGGACAGGGATAGCACAGATACGCAGTATTTT. Amino acid sequence: CASWDRDSTDTQYF.